This TCR beta chain was recorded in a study of blood T cells in healthy people across ages. A sample-barcoded 5' primer and a J-beta primer mix were used in a second PCR of roughly 7 to 12 cycles. MiXCR was run by TCRdb on the 5' RACE reads, yielding one entry per CDR3 protein. The sample contains fewer than 2,000,000 distinct CDR3 sequences, around 40% of which appear only once. The CDR3 has 15 residues. CDR1 and CDR2 (germline): SGHTA, FQGNSA. Trimming took 1 base from V and 7 from J; bases not matched to a gene: 4. The chain couples TRBV7-2 to TRBJ1-4; 9 bases are shared with TRBD1. This TCR was recovered from a human donor in good health. The material sequenced was blood. CDR3 sequence: CASSLDGQGSEKLFF. DNA of the CDR3: TGTGCCAGCAGCTTAGACGGACAGGGGAGTGAAAAACTGTTTTTT.